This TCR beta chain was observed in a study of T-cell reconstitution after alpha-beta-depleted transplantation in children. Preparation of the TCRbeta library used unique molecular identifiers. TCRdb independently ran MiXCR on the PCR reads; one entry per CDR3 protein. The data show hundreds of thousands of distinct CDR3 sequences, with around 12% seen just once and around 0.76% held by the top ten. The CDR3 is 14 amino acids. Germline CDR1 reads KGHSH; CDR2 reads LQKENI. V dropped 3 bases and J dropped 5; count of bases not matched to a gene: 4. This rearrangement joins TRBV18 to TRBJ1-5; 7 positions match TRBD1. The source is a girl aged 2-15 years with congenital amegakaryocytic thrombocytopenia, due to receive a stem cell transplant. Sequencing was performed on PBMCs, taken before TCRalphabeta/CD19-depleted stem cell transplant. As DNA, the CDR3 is TGTGCCAGCTCACCTCAGGGGGAGGATCAGCCCCAGCATTTT. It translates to CASSPQGEDQPQHF. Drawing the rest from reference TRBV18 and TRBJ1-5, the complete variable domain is NAGVMQNPRHLVRRRGQEARLRCSPMKGHSHVYWYRQLPEEGLKFMVYLQKENIIDESGMPKERFSAEFPKEGPSILRIQQVVRGDSAAYFCASSPQGEDQPQHFGDGTRLSIL.